This T cell receptor beta chain was found in a study of Ad26.COV2.S vaccination and SARS-CoV-2 variants. Noted treatment: around 19 received Ad26.COV2.S at low or high dose, single or two shots; several received placebo; per-sample allocation not given. At day 63 after the first vaccine or placebo injection, samples were drawn. Germline assignment: CDR1 GTSNPN and CDR2 SVGIG (reference sequence). The length of the CDR3 is 14 residues. Unmatched junction bases numbered 4, after V lost 3 bases and J lost 1 base. Libraries were prepared by immunoSEQ multiplex PCR; TCRdb keeps only in-frame clonotypes and omits some of them. The top ten hold just under 3% of the sample, which has around 250,000 clones, roughly 85% seen once.

The chain couples TRBV30 to TRBJ2-3; 7 bases align to TRBD1. The clonotype was recovered from a person between 18 and 65 years old who received the Ad26.COV2.S COVID-19 vaccine or a placebo. Here the sequenced sample was peripheral blood, taken in a trial of Ad26.COV2.S vaccine versus placebo. In nucleotides, the CDR3 is TGTGCCTGGAGGACAGGGACAGGCACAGATACGCAGTATTTT. It yields the protein CAWRTGTGTDTQYF.